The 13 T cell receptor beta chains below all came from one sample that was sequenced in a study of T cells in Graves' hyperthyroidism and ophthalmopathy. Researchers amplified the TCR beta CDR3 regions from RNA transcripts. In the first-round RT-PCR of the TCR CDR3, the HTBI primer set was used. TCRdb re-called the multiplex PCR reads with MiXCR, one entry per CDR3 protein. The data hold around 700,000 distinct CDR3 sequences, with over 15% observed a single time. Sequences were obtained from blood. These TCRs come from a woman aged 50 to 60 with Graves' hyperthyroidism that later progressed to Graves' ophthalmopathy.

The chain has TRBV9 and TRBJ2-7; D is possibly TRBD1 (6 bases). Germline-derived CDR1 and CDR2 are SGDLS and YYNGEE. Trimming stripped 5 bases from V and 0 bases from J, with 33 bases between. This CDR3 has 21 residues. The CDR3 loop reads CASRPTPGSATGTYSSYEQYF. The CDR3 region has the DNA TGTGCCAGCAGACCAACTCCGGGGAGCGCCACCGGGACATACAGCTCCTACGAGCAGTACTTC.

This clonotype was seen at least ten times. The DNA of the CDR3 is TGTGCCAGCAGTTACTCGAAGCCTAGCACAGATACGCAGTATTTT. It encodes CASSYSKPSTDTQYF. This sequence joins TRBV6-5 and TRBJ2-3; D remains ambiguous. The germline V gene encodes CDR1 MNHEY and CDR2 SVGAGI. This CDR3 has 15 amino acids. Trimming took off 0 bases at V and 0 bases at J, with 7 bases between the two ends.

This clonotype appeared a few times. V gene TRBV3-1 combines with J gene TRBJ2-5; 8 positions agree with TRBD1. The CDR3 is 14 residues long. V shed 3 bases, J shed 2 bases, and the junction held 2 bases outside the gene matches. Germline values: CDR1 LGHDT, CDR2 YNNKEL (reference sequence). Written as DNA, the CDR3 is TGTGCCAGCAGCCAGACAGGGGTTCAAGAGACCCAGTACTTC. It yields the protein CASSQTGVQETQYF.

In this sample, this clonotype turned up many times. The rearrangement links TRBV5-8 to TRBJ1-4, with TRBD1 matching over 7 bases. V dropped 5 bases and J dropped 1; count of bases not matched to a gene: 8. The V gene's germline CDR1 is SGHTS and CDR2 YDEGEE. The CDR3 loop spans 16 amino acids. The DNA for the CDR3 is TGTGCCAGCAGGGCCGAAGGGGGCAGAACTAATGAAAAACTGTTTTTT. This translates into CASRAEGGRTNEKLFF.

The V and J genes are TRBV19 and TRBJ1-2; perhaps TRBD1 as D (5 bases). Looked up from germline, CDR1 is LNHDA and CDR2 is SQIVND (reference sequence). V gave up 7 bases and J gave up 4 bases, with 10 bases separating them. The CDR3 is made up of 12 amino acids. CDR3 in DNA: TGTGCCAGTAAACAGGATCGCTATGGCTACACCTTC. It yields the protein CASKQDRYGYTF. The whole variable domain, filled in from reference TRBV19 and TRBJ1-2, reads DGGITQSPKYLFRKEGQNVTLSCEQNLNHDAMYWYRQDPGQGLRLIYYSQIVNDFQKGDIAEGYSVSREKKESFPLTVTSAQKNPTAFYLCASKQDRYGYTFGSGTRLTVV.

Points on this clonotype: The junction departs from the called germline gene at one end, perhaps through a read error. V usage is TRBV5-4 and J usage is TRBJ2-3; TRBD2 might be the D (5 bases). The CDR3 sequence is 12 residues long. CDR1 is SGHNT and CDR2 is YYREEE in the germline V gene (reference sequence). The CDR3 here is CTSSFERNTQYF. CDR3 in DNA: TGTACCAGCAGCTTTGAGCGGAATACGCAGTATTTT.

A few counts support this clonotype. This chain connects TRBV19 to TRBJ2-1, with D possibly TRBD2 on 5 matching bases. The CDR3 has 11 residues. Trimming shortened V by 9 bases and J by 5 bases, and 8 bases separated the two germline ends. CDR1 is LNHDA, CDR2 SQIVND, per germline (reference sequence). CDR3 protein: CASRTDNEQFF. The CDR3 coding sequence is TGTGCCAGCAGGACTGACAATGAGCAGTTCTTC.

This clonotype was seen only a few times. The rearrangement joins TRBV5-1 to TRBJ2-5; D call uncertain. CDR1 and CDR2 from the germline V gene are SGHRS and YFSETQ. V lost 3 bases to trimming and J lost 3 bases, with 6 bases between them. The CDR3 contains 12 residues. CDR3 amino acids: CASSWGEETQYF. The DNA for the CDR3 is TGCGCCAGCAGCTGGGGTGAAGAGACCCAGTACTTC.

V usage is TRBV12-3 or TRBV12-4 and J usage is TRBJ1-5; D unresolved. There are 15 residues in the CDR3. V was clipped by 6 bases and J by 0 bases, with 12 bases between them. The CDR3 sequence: CASRSGLFSNQPQHF. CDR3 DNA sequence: TGTGCCAGCAGAAGTGGACTGTTTAGCAATCAGCCCCAGCATTTT.

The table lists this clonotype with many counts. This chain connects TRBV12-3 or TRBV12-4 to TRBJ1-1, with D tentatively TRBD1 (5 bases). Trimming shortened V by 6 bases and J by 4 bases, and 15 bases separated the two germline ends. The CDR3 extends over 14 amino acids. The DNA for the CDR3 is TGTGCCAGCAGCCCCCCCCGGGGGAGCACTGAAGCTTTCTTT. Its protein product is CASSPPRGSTEAFF.

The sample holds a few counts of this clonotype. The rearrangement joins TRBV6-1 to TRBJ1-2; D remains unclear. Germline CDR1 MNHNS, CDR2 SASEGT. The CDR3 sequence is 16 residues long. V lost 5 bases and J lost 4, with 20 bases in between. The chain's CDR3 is CASSSPDVVTVYGYTF. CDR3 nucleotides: TGTGCCAGCAGTTCCCCGGACGTGGTTACGGTCTATGGCTACACCTTC.

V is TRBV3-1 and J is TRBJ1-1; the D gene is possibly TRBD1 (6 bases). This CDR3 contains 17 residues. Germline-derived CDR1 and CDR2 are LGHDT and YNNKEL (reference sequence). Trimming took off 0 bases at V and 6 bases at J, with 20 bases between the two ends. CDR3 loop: CASSQDLGGRLVAEAFF. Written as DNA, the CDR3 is TGTGCCAGCAGCCAAGATCTGGGGGGGCGACTGGTCGCTGAAGCTTTCTTT. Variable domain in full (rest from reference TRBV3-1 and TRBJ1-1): DTAVSQTPKYLVTQMGNDKSIKCEQNLGHDTMYWYKQDSKKFLKIMFSYNNKELIINETVPNRFSPKSPDKAHLNLHINSLELGDSAVYFCASSQDLGGRLVAEAFFGQGTRLTVV.

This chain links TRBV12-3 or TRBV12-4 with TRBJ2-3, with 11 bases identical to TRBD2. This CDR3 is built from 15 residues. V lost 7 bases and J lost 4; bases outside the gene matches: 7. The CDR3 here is CASNIAGGPSDTQYF. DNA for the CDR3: TGTGCCAGCAATATAGCGGGAGGGCCTTCAGATACGCAGTATTTT.